This T cell receptor (beta chain) was recorded in a study of blood T cell repertoires in COVID-19. Study as a whole: Sites across the United States, Italy and Spain contributed samples from acute and convalescent COVID-19. T cells, B-cell-depleted T cells, or PBMCs supplied cDNA or gDNA.

Germline V gene lookup returns CDR1 LNHDA and CDR2 SQIVND (reference sequence). The CDR3 sequence is 15 residues long. Trimming took 5 bases from V and 8 from J; bases not matched to a gene: 7. In the original workflow: How many nucleated cells were present was estimated from reference gene primer amplification. Sequencing was performed with immunoSEQ multiplex PCR; in TCRdb, only in-frame clones are kept and a portion is missing. That table is the source of V, J and clone size, and D and trimming were worked out from the DNA. The repertoire consists of roughly 230,000 clones, with roughly nine tenths occurring once and the leading ten covering about 4.5%.

The V and J genes are TRBV19 and TRBJ2-3; 13 positions agree with TRBD2. Specimen: peripheral blood. The sequence came from a woman aged 40 to 50 who had recovered from COVID-19. The CDR3 spells CASSGTSGRASTQYF. In DNA, the CDR3 is TGTGCCAGTAGTGGAACTAGCGGGAGGGCCTCTACGCAGTATTTT.